The 8 T cell receptor beta chains reported below all come from one sample, sequenced in a study of shared clonotypes between healthy human individuals. Generated by immunoSEQ multiplex PCR, the TCRdb table keeps only in-frame clones and is missing some. The sample has about 450,000 clones; roughly three quarters are singletons. The sequencing sample was made of PBMCs. The receptors were sampled from a woman in her thirties or forties in good health. Some clones in this sample may be carry-over from other donors' samples.

The chain employs TRBV28 and TRBJ2-2; TRBD1 is a possible D gene (6 bases). This CDR3 spans 18 amino acids. Germline CDR1 reads MDHEN; CDR2 reads SYDVKM. V lost 4 bases and J lost 5, with 23 bases in between. The CDR3 bases are TGTGCCAGCAGTTCCCAAGGAGCGTCCAAAAGGGGGACCGGGGAGCTGTTTTTT. This codes for CASSSQGASKRGTGELFF.

This chain uses TRBV7-6 with TRBJ2-5; D unclear. The germline CDR1 and CDR2 sequences are SGHVS and FNYEAQ. Deletions cut 3 bases from V and 0 bases from J, with 5 bases between. This CDR3 is 13 amino acids long. CDR3 residues: CASSFQDQETQYF. The CDR3 DNA follows: TGTGCCAGCAGCTTTCAAGACCAAGAGACCCAGTACTTC.

The rearrangement links TRBV25-1 to TRBJ1-1, with 7 bases identical to TRBD1. CDR1 and CDR2 from the germline V gene are MGHDK and SYGVNS. The junction had 3 bases not matched to a gene; V was cut back by 4 bases and J by 1 base. CDR3 length equals 14 residues. The CDR3 bases are TGTGCCAGCAGTGGGGACAGAGCGAACACTGAAGCTTTCTTT. Protein product: CASSGDRANTEAFF.

The V call is TRBV4-3, the J call TRBJ1-2, with D maybe TRBD1 (6 bases). V dropped 0 bases and J dropped 4 bases, with 15 bases sitting between them. Germline V gives CDR1 LGHNA, CDR2 YSLEER. This CDR3 is built from 16 residues. CDR3 sequence: CASSQDPRGFGYGYTF. The DNA of the CDR3 is TGCGCCAGCAGCCAAGATCCCAGGGGATTTGGCTATGGCTACACCTTC.

This clone was counted a few times. A far larger clone lies a single base away; this is likely a read error. The chain uses TRBV11-2 and TRBJ2-7; 13 bases map to TRBD2. The germline V gene has CDR1 SGHAT and CDR2 FQNNGV. The CDR3 sequence is 14 residues long. V trimming: 6 bases; J trimming: 3 bases; junction bases outside the gene matches: 2. This chain's CDR3 is CASRRLAGGYEQYF. The CDR3 DNA follows: TGTGCCAGCAGACGACTAGCGGGAGGCTACGAGCAGTACTTC.

The chain links TRBV15 to TRBJ2-1; a possible D gene is TRBD1 (5 bases). V lost 1 base, J lost 8 bases, and 9 bases lay in between. Germline V gene lookup returns CDR1 LNHNV and CDR2 YYDKDF (reference sequence). The CDR3 totals 13 residues. The CDR3, as DNA: TGTGCCACCAGCAGAGGACAGCCGCATGAGCAGTTCTTC. It translates to CATSRGQPHEQFF.

V and J are TRBV18 and TRBJ2-2; no firm D call. Germline V gene sequence: CDR1 KGHSH, CDR2 LQKENI. Trimming removed 8 bases from V and 6 bases from J, with 13 bases in between. The CDR3 loop spans 13 amino acids. CDR3 loop: CASAPTPAGELFF. The CDR3, as DNA: TGTGCCAGCGCCCCCACCCCCGCCGGGGAGCTGTTTTTT.

This rearrangement joins TRBV11-2 to TRBJ2-3, with no clear D. V lost 1 base to trimming and J lost 2 bases, with 7 bases between them. CDR1 and CDR2 from the germline V gene are SGHAT and FQNNGV. The CDR3 is made up of 14 amino acids. The CDR3, as DNA: TGTGCCAGCAGCTTAGTCCGCTTCACAGATACGCAGTATTTT. Its protein is CASSLVRFTDTQYF.